Each of the 20 T cell receptor beta chains below was sequenced from the same sample in a study of blood T cell repertoires in COVID-19. The table came from immunoSEQ multiplex PCR; TCRdb's copy has only in-frame clones and leaves some out. The sample lists approximately 280,000 clones, over 75% occurring once. Material for sequencing was peripheral blood. Receptors were obtained from a man aged 18 to 30 with active or convalescent COVID-19.

The CDR3 sequence: CASIEGARNTEAFF. The CDR3 bases are TGTGCCAGCATTGAGGGGGCAAGGAACACTGAAGCTTTCTTT. The chain couples TRBV28 to TRBJ1-1; TRBD1 agrees at 7 bases. V shed 7 bases, J shed 1 base, and the junction held 6 bases outside the gene matches. The CDR3 sequence is 14 residues long. CDR1 and CDR2 (germline): MDHEN, SYDVKM.

The V call is TRBV29-1, the J call TRBJ1-2, with D perhaps matching TRBD1 (5 bases). The length of the CDR3 is 13 residues. The V gene's germline CDR1 is SQVTM and CDR2 ANQGSEA. With 4 bases removed from V and 7 bases from J, the gap between germline ends came to 16 bases. CDR3 amino acids: CSVGFGDYSGYTF. The DNA of the CDR3 is TGCAGCGTTGGCTTCGGGGACTACTCTGGCTACACCTTC.

This chain uses TRBV25-1 with TRBJ2-2; tentatively, D is TRBD1 (6 bases). The CDR3 spans 16 residues. The V end lost 0 bases, the J end lost 1 base, and 9 bases lay between the germline ends. CDR1 and CDR2 from the germline V gene are MGHDK and SYGVNS. The chain's CDR3 is CASSEYEDRNTGELFF. The DNA of the CDR3 is TGTGCCAGCAGTGAATATGAGGACAGGAACACCGGGGAGCTGTTTTTT.

The rearrangement links TRBV4-2 to TRBJ2-3, with D perhaps TRBD1 (7 bases). Trimming pared 8 bases from V and 2 bases from J, leaving 14 bases between. Germline V lookup: CDR1 LGHNA, CDR2 YNFKEQ. CDR3 size: 14 residues. The CDR3 loop reads CASAGGRTTDTQYF. In DNA, the CDR3 is TGTGCCAGCGCAGGGGGGAGAACCACAGATACGCAGTATTTT.

The gene calls are TRBV2 and TRBJ2-1; the match to TRBD1 covers 7 bases. The V gene's germline CDR1 is SNHLY and CDR2 FYNNEI. The CDR3 sequence is 15 residues long. The V gene end was trimmed by 9 bases and the J gene end by 7 bases; junction bases not matched to a gene: 15. The CDR3 coding sequence is TGTGCCAGTTCCCTGGACAGGTCTATGGTTAATGAGCAGTTCTTC. Protein: CASSLDRSMVNEQFF. Supplemented by reference TRBV2 and TRBJ2-1, the full variable domain reads EPEVTQTPSHQVTQMGQEVILRCVPISNHLYFYWYRQILGQKVEFLVSFYNNEISEKSEIFDDQFSVERPDGSNFTLKIRSTKLEDSAMYFCASSLDRSMVNEQFFGPGTRLTVL.

This sequence joins TRBV13 and TRBJ1-5; 10 positions agree with TRBD1. V lost 5 bases, J lost 6 bases, and 7 bases stayed unmatched. This CDR3 is built from 15 residues. Germline V gene lookup returns CDR1 PRHDT and CDR2 FYEKMQ (reference sequence). The CDR3 reads CASSRRTGGFQPQHF. In nucleotides, the CDR3 is TGTGCCAGCAGCCGAAGGACAGGGGGATTTCAGCCCCAGCATTTT.

This chain joins TRBV2 and TRBJ1-5; the match to TRBD1 covers 7 bases. CDR1 is SNHLY, CDR2 FYNNEI, per germline. V trimming: 7 bases; J trimming: 5 bases; junction bases outside the gene matches: 11. This CDR3 is 15 amino acids long. The CDR3, as DNA: TGTGCCAGCATAGAGCACAGGGGAAAGGATCAGCCCCAGCATTTT. This translates into CASIEHRGKDQPQHF.

This clone was seen a few times. A much larger clone lies a single base off, so this may be a read error. This CDR3 is also generated by other DNA sequences in the sample. CDR3 protein: CASSPTGAYEQYF. The DNA for the CDR3 is TGCGCCAGCAGCCCGACAGGGGCCTACGAGCAGTACTTC. The chain links TRBV5-1 to TRBJ2-7; 8 positions match TRBD1. The trim removed 4 bases at V and 2 bases at J, leaving 2 bases unmatched. This CDR3 comprises 13 residues. The V gene's germline CDR1 is SGHRS and CDR2 YFSETQ. Drawing the rest from reference TRBV5-1 and TRBJ2-7, the complete variable domain is KAGVTQTPRYLIKTRGQQVTLSCSPISGHRSVSWYQQTPGQGLQFLFEYFSETQRNKGNFPGRFSGRQFSNSRSEMNVSTLELGDSALYLCASSPTGAYEQYFGPGTRLTVT.

This clone was seen a handful of times. This CDR3 is CASSDGLGDRGTDTQYF. The CDR3 DNA is TGTGCCAGCAGTGACGGACTTGGGGACAGGGGCACAGATACGCAGTATTTT. J is TRBJ2-3 and V is TRBV6-4; TRBD1 agrees at 9 bases. The germline V gene has CDR1 MRHNA and CDR2 SNTAGT. The CDR3 covers 17 residues. V was clipped by 2 bases and J by 1 base; unmatched bases: 7.

The V gene is TRBV7-9, the J gene TRBJ1-2, with 10 bases identical to TRBD1. CDR3 length: 12 residues. V dropped 6 bases and J dropped 8; count of bases not matched to a gene: 3. Looked up from germline, CDR1 is SEHNR and CDR2 is FQNEAQ (reference sequence). CDR3 sequence (DNA): TGTGCCAGCAGGGGACAGGGGCGCGGCTACACCTTC. Translation: CASRGQGRGYTF. The variable domain in full, with the rest retrieved from reference TRBV7-9 and TRBJ1-2, is DTGVSQNPRHKITKRGQNVTFRCDPISEHNRLYWYRQTLGQGPEFLTYFQNEAQLEKSRLLSDRFSAERPKGSFSTLEIQRTEQGDSAMYLCASRGQGRGYTFGSGTRLTVV.

This clone was seen once. This chain connects TRBV19 to TRBJ1-2, with 8 positions matching TRBD1. V lost 3 bases to trimming and J lost 4 bases; unmatched junction nucleotides: 4. The germline V gene has CDR1 LNHDA and CDR2 SQIVND (reference sequence). This CDR3 spans 14 amino acids. The CDR3 here is CASSIGQGSYGYTF. CDR3 bases: TGTGCCAGTAGTATTGGACAGGGCAGCTATGGCTACACCTTC.

This sequence joins TRBV11-2 and TRBJ1-2; 9 bases line up with TRBD1. The CDR3 covers 13 residues. The J segment lost 7 bases and the V segment lost 4 bases, leaving 4 bases of the junction unmatched. From germline, CDR1 is SGHAT and CDR2 FQNNGV. The CDR3 sequence: CASSYRDRVGYTF. CDR3 sequence (DNA): TGTGCCAGCAGCTACCGGGACAGGGTTGGCTACACCTTC.

This clone was counted once. This chain links TRBV6-5 with TRBJ1-4; 7 bases are shared with TRBD1. Trimming cost V 4 bases and J 7 bases; bases outside gene matches: 9. The CDR3 sequence is 15 residues long. Germline CDR1 reads MNHEY; CDR2 reads SVGAGI. The CDR3 protein is CASSLEQGFGEKLFF. The CDR3 DNA sequence: TGTGCCAGCAGTTTAGAACAGGGGTTCGGTGAAAAACTGTTTTTT.

V is TRBV5-4 and J is TRBJ1-1; the D is unclear. V dropped 4 bases and J dropped 3 bases, with 13 bases sitting between them. CDR1 SGHNT and CDR2 YYREEE come from the germline V gene (reference sequence). The CDR3 extends over 14 amino acids. The CDR3 bases are TGTGCCAGCAGCCCGACCAGTGGGCACACTGAAGCTTTCTTT. It yields the protein CASSPTSGHTEAFF.

The chain employs TRBV9 and TRBJ2-4; weak D call: TRBD1 (6 bases). Germline CDR1 SGDLS, CDR2 YYNGEE. V was pared by 0 bases and J by 8 bases, with 15 bases between. The CDR3 runs 15 residues. In DNA form, the CDR3 reads TGTGCCAGCAGCGTAGGGGGGCAGAATCGGGACATTCAGTACTTC. Protein sequence: CASSVGGQNRDIQYF.

The CDR3 DNA sequence: TGTGCCAGCAGTGCGCGACTAGCGGGGGGCACAGATACGCAGTATTTT. It codes for CASSARLAGGTDTQYF. This chain joins TRBV27 and TRBJ2-3; 12 nucleotides align to TRBD2. The CDR3 loop spans 16 amino acids. The V gene end was trimmed by 5 bases and the J gene end by 1 base; junction bases not matched to a gene: 4. From germline, CDR1 is MNHEY and CDR2 SMNVEV (reference sequence).

The chain carries TRBV10-2 and TRBJ2-2; a weak D match, TRBD1 (6 bases). Trimming left V 7 bases short and J 0 bases short, with 6 bases between. This CDR3 region has 13 residues. Germline V gene data show CDR1 as WSHSY and CDR2 as SAAADI. The CDR3 spells CASKGANTGELFF. Written as DNA, the CDR3 is TGCGCCAGCAAGGGGGCGAACACCGGGGAGCTGTTTTTT.

The V gene is TRBV5-4, the J gene TRBJ2-5; D possibly corresponds to TRBD1 (6 bases). Germline V CDR1 and CDR2: SGHNT, YYREEE (reference sequence). CDR3 length: 14 residues. With 2 bases removed from V and 1 base from J, the gap between germline ends came to 9 bases. The CDR3 protein is CASSLWDTQETQYF. The CDR3 DNA follows: TGTGCCAGCAGCTTATGGGACACCCAAGAGACCCAGTACTTC.

The chain combines TRBV10-1 with TRBJ2-5; no clear D. The CDR3 spans 13 residues. CDR1 and CDR2 from the germline V gene are WNHNN and SYGVQD (reference sequence). Trimming pared 6 bases from V and 7 bases from J, leaving 15 bases between. Written as DNA, the CDR3 is TGCGCCAGCAGCCCCGGTGGTCTAGGGACCCAGTACTTC. Translation gives CASSPGGLGTQYF.

The V call is TRBV9, the J call TRBJ1-6; 8 nucleotides align to TRBD1. Germline V gives CDR1 SGDLS, CDR2 YYNGEE. The CDR3 is 15 amino acids. Trimming removed 3 bases from V and 7 bases from J; junction bases left unmatched: 6. For the CDR3, the DNA is TGTGCCAGCAGCGGGAGACAGGGGAGGAATTCACCCCTCCACTTT. Translated: CASSGRQGRNSPLHF.